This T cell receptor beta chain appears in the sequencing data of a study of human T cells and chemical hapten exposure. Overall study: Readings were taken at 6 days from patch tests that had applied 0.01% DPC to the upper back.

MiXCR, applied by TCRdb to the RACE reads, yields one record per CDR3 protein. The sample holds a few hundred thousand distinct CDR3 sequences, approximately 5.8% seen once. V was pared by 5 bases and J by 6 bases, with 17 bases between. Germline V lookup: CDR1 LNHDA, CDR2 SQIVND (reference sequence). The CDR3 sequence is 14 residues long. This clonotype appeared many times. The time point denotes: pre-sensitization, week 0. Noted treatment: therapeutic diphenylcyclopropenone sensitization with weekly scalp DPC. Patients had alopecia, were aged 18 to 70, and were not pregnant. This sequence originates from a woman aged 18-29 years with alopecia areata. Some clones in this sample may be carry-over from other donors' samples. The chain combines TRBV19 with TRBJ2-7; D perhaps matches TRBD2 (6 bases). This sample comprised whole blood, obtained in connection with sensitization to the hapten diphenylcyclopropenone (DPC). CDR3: CASSPGPAGIEQYF. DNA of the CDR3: TGTGCCAGTAGTCCCGGGCCGGCGGGGATCGAGCAGTACTTC.